This record looks at one TCR beta chain sequence and its context. This sample was included in a study of PD-1 blockade in mismatch repair-deficient tumors. The method was immunoSEQ multiplex PCR; TCRdb's version includes in-frame clones alone and lacks a portion of them. Of roughly 130,000 clones in the sample, roughly 86% were seen once. All patients were mismatch repair deficient, assessed by either PCR or immunohistochemistry. Source: peripheral blood, taken roughly 67 weeks after starting pembrolizumab. The TCR was taken from an adult with mismatch repair-deficient cancer.

The CDR3 spells CASSLDRGSTEAFF. CDR3 sequence (DNA): TGTGCCAGCAGCTTGGACAGGGGAAGCACTGAAGCTTTCTTT. The V gene is TRBV5-4, the J gene TRBJ1-1, with TRBD1 matching over 7 bases. CDR3 length: 14 amino acids. After removal of 0 bases from V and 4 bases from J, the junction contained 3 bases not matched to a gene. Germline V CDR1 and CDR2: SGHNT, YYREEE (reference sequence).